Listed below are T cell receptor beta chains from one sample, sequenced in a study of blood T cell repertoires in COVID-19. Assay used: immunoSEQ multiplex PCR; TCRdb lists only in-frame clones, some missing. The profile shows some 240,000 clones, 75% to 90% of them singletons. The specimen was peripheral blood. The receptors stem from a woman aged 70-85 years with COVID-19, enrolled during active disease. Both conserved end residues are part of each CDR3. D genes are given only for firm matches. Size tells how often a clone was seen (once, few, many) or the class of an expanded clone, and some rows leave it out.

v_gene	j_gene	d_gene	abundance	CDR3aa	CDR3nt
TRBV20-1	TRBJ1-2	NA	NA	CSVSGNYGYTF	TGCAGTGTCTCCGGGAACTATGGCTACACCTTC
TRBV11-3	TRBJ2-1	NA	NA	CASRTASEYNEQFF	TGTGCCAGCAGGACGGCTAGTGAATACAATGAGCAGTTCTTC
TRBV28	TRBJ1-5	NA	NA	CASLDGRGTLRPQHF	TGTGCCAGCCTTGATGGAAGGGGGACATTGCGGCCCCAGCATTTT
TRBV7-2	TRBJ1-1	NA	NA	CASSGTLEAFF	TGTGCCAGCAGCGGCACATTAGAAGCTTTCTTT
TRBV7-9	TRBJ2-1	TRBD2	once	CASSLGLAGISYNEQFF	TGTGCCAGCTCTCTTGGGCTAGCGGGAATTTCCTACAATGAGCAGTTCTTC
TRBV6-5	TRBJ1-1	NA	NA	CASRAMNTEAFF	TGTGCGAGCAGGGCAATGAACACTGAAGCTTTCTTT
TRBV11-1	TRBJ1-4	NA	NA	CASSFGREGWEKLFF	TGTGCCAGCAGCTTCGGACGCGAGGGTTGGGAAAAACTGTTTTTT
TRBV20-1	TRBJ2-7	TRBD2	NA	CSASLGTSGSPYEQYF	TGCAGTGCTAGTTTAGGGACTAGCGGGAGCCCCTACGAGCAGTACTTC
TRBV29-1	TRBJ1-2	TRBD1	NA	CSVPTTGGNGYTF	TGCAGCGTCCCCACGACAGGGGGCAATGGCTACACCTTC
TRBV7-2	TRBJ2-3	NA	NA	CASSLGDSYTQYF	TGTGCCAGCAGCTTAGGGGACTCATATACGCAGTATTTT
TRBV3-1/TRBV3-2	TRBJ1-2	TRBD1	NA	CASTSGLRGQSYGYTF	TGTGCCAGCACTTCAGGACTGAGGGGACAGAGCTATGGCTACACCTTC
TRBV7-9	TRBJ2-7	TRBD1	NA	CASSLVGTAYLGSEQYF	TGTGCCAGCAGCTTAGTGGGGACAGCGTATTTGGGGTCAGAGCAGTACTTC
TRBV10-3	TRBJ2-3	TRBD1	NA	CATEGGQGADTQYF	TGTGCCACGGAAGGGGGACAGGGGGCAGATACGCAGTATTTT
TRBV5-1	TRBJ1-6	NA	few	CASSYVRDSALHF	TGCGCCAGCAGCTACGTTAGGGACTCAGCCCTCCACTTT
TRBV6-6	TRBJ2-7	NA	NA	CASSYGTSYEQYF	TGTGCCAGCAGTTACGGGACTTCCTACGAGCAGTACTTC
TRBV19	TRBJ2-3	TRBD2	NA	CASSRTSGTGDTQYF	TGTGCCAGTAGTAGGACTAGCGGGACTGGAGATACGCAGTATTTT
TRBV10-3	TRBJ2-6	NA	once	CAIRADYSGANVLTF	TGTGCCATCAGGGCGGACTACTCTGGGGCCAACGTCCTGACTTTC
TRBV30	TRBJ2-7	NA	NA	CAWTRQVGYEQYF	TGTGCCTGGACTCGACAGGTGGGCTACGAGCAGTACTTC
TRBV11-2	TRBJ2-7	NA	NA	CASSFYGGASYEQYF	TGTGCCAGCAGCTTTTATGGCGGAGCCTCCTACGAGCAGTACTTC
TRBV7-6	TRBJ2-4	TRBD1	NA	CASSLGQGTNIQYF	TGTGCCAGCAGCTTAGGACAGGGGACAAACATTCAGTACTTC
TRBV5-1	TRBJ1-4	NA	NA	CASSLGVADEKLFF	TGCGCCAGCAGCTTGGGGGTGGCGGATGAAAAACTGTTTTTT
TRBV7-3	TRBJ2-1	NA	once	CASSFAVF	TGTGCCAGCAGCTTCGCGGTCTTC
TRBV5-1	TRBJ1-1	NA	NA	CASSAGPSNTEAFF	TGCGCCAGCAGCGCGGGACCGTCTAACACTGAAGCTTTCTTT
TRBV27	TRBJ2-7	TRBD1	NA	CASSPGAGTAFYEQYF	TGTGCCAGCAGTCCAGGGGCCGGGACAGCATTCTACGAGCAGTACTTC
TRBV6-5	TRBJ2-6	NA	NA	CASSRRQVHVLTF	TGTGCCAGCAGTCGCCGACAGGTCCACGTCCTGACTTTC
TRBV30	TRBJ2-6	NA	NA	CAWRQRLMSGANVLTF	TGTGCCTGGAGGCAACGGTTGATGAGCGGGGCCAACGTCCTGACTTTC
TRBV30	TRBJ1-3	TRBD1	NA	CAWIGRTGAGNTIYF	TGTGCCTGGATAGGAAGGACAGGAGCTGGAAACACCATATATTTT
TRBV5-1	TRBJ1-6	NA	NA	CASRGDTNSPLHF	TGCGCCAGCAGAGGGGACACGAATTCACCCCTCCACTTT
TRBV5-4	TRBJ2-5	TRBD2	NA	CASSLVVSGSQQETQYF	TGTGCCAGCAGCTTGGTGGTTAGCGGGAGCCAACAAGAGACCCAGTACTTC
TRBV19	TRBJ1-5	TRBD1	NA	CASSETGDFQPQHF	TGTGCCAGTAGTGAGACAGGGGACTTTCAGCCCCAGCATTTT
TRBV4-1	TRBJ2-7	TRBD1	few	CASSQAGQAYEQYF	TGCGCCAGCAGCCAAGCGGGACAGGCCTACGAGCAGTACTTC
TRBV27	TRBJ2-7	TRBD1	few	CASSWDRGVKGYEQYF	TGTGCCAGCAGTTGGGACAGGGGGGTTAAGGGCTACGAGCAGTACTTC